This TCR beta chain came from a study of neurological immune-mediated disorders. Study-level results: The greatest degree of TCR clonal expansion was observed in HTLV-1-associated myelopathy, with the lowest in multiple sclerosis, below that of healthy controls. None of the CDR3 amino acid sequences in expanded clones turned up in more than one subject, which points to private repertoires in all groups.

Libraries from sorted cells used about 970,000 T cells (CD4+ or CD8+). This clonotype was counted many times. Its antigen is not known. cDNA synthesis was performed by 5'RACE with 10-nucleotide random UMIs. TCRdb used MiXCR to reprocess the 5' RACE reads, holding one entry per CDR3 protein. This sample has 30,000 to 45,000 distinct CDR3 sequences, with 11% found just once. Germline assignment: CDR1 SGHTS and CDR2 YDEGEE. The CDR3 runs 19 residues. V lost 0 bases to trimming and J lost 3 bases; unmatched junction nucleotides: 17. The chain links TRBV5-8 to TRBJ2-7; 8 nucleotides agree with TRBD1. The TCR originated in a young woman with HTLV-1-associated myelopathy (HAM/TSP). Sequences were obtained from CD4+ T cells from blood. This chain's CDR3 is CASSLVGQGWTGVFYEQYF. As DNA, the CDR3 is TGTGCCAGCAGCTTGGTAGGACAGGGATGGACGGGGGTTTTCTACGAGCAGTACTTC.